The 24 T cell receptor beta chains listed next were all sequenced from one sample in a study of T cell clonality in common variable immunodeficiency. Notes on the study in general: In common variable immunodeficiency, TCR beta chains reportedly carried fewer deletions and N-nucleotide insertions.

For these receptors, no antigen is known. The repertoire was sequenced with immunoSEQ multiplex PCR; TCRdb's copy has only in-frame clones and lacks some. Altogether some 15,000 clones were found in the sample, and no singletons occur. Sequencing was done on a sample of peripheral blood mononuclear cells. The receptors come from a human donor with common variable immunodeficiency.

A note on this clone: A read error may account for a junction end that differs from germline. Sequencing ends 3 residues short of the CDR3 end; the germline J gene provides the rest. J is TRBJ1-1 and V is TRBV7-7; 7 bases line up with TRBD1. The CDR3 contains 13 residues. The germline V gene encodes CDR1 SSHAT and CDR2 FNYEAQ (reference sequence). Incomplete CDR3 DNA: TGTGCTAGCAGCCCTGACAGGGACACTGAA. Translating gives CASSPDRDTE. The complete CDR3 protein is CASSPDRDTEAFF.

This clone is medium-sized in the sample. The covered CDR3 bases are TGTGCCAGCAGCATCGGGACAGGTTTGCCACAAGAGACC. Residues: CASSIGTGLPQET. From start to end, the CDR3 is CASSIGTGLPQETQYF. The V call is TRBV7-3, the J call TRBJ2-5, with 8 bases lining up with TRBD1. The observed sequence ends 3 residues before the CDR3 terminus, with the missing tail filled in from the germline J gene. The germline gives CDR1 SGHTA, CDR2 FQGTGA. Losses at the gene ends were 5 bases for V and 2 bases for J; bases not matched to a gene: 10. This CDR3 spans 16 amino acids.

This clone occurred a few times. The read finishes 3 residues shy of the CDR3 end, and the germline J gene is used to complete it. This rearrangement joins TRBV7-2 to TRBJ2-1; D perhaps matches TRBD1 (6 bases). The V end lost 5 bases, the J end lost 9 bases, and 14 bases lay between the germline ends. The CDR3 loop spans 13 amino acids. CDR1 and CDR2 from the germline V gene are SGHTA and FQGNSA. CDR3 DNA, as far as it was read: TGTGCCAGCAGCGTAACCGGGACACCTGAG. Amino acids: CASSVTGTPE. The whole CDR3 sequence is CASSVTGTPEQFF.

This clone counts as medium-sized (0.01 to 0.1%). The CDR3 here is CASSSSIPRGGLYHTDTQYF. CDR3 bases read: TGTGCCAGCAGCTCCTCAATACCGCGGGGGGGCCTTTACCACACAGATACG. The chain has TRBV7-1 and TRBJ2-3; 9 bases line up with TRBD2. The read finishes 3 residues shy of the CDR3 end, and the germline J gene is used to complete it. TRBV7-1 is an ORF, with its function uncertain. V was clipped by 3 bases and J by 2 bases; unmatched bases: 18. CDR3 length: 20 residues.

A remark on this clone: The sequenced fragment ends 3 residues before the CDR3 boundary, so the rest is inferred from the germline J gene. The chain employs TRBV30 and TRBJ2-2, with 10 nucleotides matching TRBD2. The CDR3 covers 16 residues. The germline V gene encodes CDR1 GTSNPN and CDR2 SVGIG (reference sequence). V shed 0 bases and J 3 bases; nucleotides not matched to a gene: 4. The CDR3 spells CAWSVTSGTDTGELFF. The DNA read from the CDR3 is TGTGCCTGGAGTGTAACTAGCGGGACTGACACCGGGGAG.

Regarding this clone: The read finishes 3 residues shy of the CDR3 end, and the germline J gene is used to complete it. J is TRBJ1-1 and V is TRBV7-9; D is perhaps TRBD1 (6 bases). The CDR3 loop spans 13 amino acids. Trimming stripped 1 base from V and 4 bases from J, with 7 bases between. Germline CDR1 is SEHNR and CDR2 is FQNEAQ (reference sequence). The CDR3 loop reads CASSLDRATEAFF. CDR3 bases read: TGTGCCAGCAGCTTAGACAGGGCCACTGAA.

In this sample, this clone turned up a few times. The sequence runs out 3 residues before the end of the CDR3; the remainder is reconstructed from the germline J gene. The chain has TRBV19 and TRBJ2-3; D perhaps matches TRBD2 (6 bases). Germline V gene lookup returns CDR1 LNHDA and CDR2 SQIVND (reference sequence). The ends were cut back, 5 bases at V and 5 bases at J, with 17 bases in the middle. This CDR3 is built from 15 residues. The CDR3 loop is CASSPRGGALDTQYF. The sequenced part of the CDR3 DNA is TGTGCCAGTAGTCCCCGAGGCGGGGCGCTAGATACG.

Worth noting for this clone: The CDR3 goes on 3 residues after the read ends, and that part is filled in from the germline J gene. The V and J genes are TRBV7-9 and TRBJ1-6; D remains unclear. Germline V gene data show CDR1 as SEHNR and CDR2 as FQNEAQ (reference sequence). The length of the CDR3 is 12 residues. Trimming took off 2 bases at V and 8 bases at J, with 4 bases between the two ends. The part of the CDR3 DNA that was read is TGTGCCAGCAGCTTACGCGATTCACCC. Translating it yields CASSLRDSP. The entire CDR3 protein is CASSLRDSPLHF. Variable domain in full (rest from reference TRBV7-9 and TRBJ1-6): DTGVSQNPRHKITKRGQNVTFRCDPISEHNRLYWYRQTLGQGPEFLTYFQNEAQLEKSRLLSDRFSAERPKGSFSTLEIQRTEQGDSAMYLCASSLRDSPLHFGNGTRLTVT.

This clone has just a few counts. The read ends 3 residues shy of where the CDR3 ends; the end is completed using the germline J gene. J is TRBJ1-5 and V is TRBV30; the match to TRBD1 covers 7 bases. The CDR3 has 15 amino acids. Unmatched junction bases numbered 5, after V lost 0 bases and J lost 3 bases. CDR1 and CDR2 from the germline V gene are GTSNPN and SVGIG (reference sequence). Incomplete CDR3 DNA: TGTGCCTGGAGTGTAGTAGGGACAGTCAATCAGCCC. This sequence encodes CAWSVVGTVNQP. The full CDR3 is CAWSVVGTVNQPQHF.

The sample holds many counts of this clone. The read comes to an end 3 residues before the CDR3 does, leaving the germline J gene to fill in the end. The chain couples TRBV6-4 to TRBJ1-1; D perhaps matches TRBD1 (6 bases). Germline assignment: CDR1 MRHNA and CDR2 SNTAGT. Trimming shortened V by 2 bases and J by 5 bases, and 12 bases separated the two germline ends. The CDR3 spans 14 residues. CDR3 bases read: TGTGCCAGCAGTGACAACAAGGGGGTAACTGAA. Translated: CASSDNKGVTE. The CDR3 in full is CASSDNKGVTEAFF.

Remarks on this clone: Read sequence stops 3 residues before the CDR3 end, and the germline J gene provides the missing end. V gene TRBV18 combines with J gene TRBJ2-3, with D perhaps matching TRBD1 or TRBD2 (6 bases each). Germline assignment: CDR1 KGHSH and CDR2 LQKENI. The CDR3 spans 15 residues. V dropped 5 bases and J dropped 3 bases, with 15 bases sitting between them. The sequenced CDR3 bases are TGTGCCAGCTCAAAGCGCCAGGGGAGGACAGATACG. Translation: CASSKRQGRTDT. The complete CDR3 protein is CASSKRQGRTDTQYF.

This clone was observed a few times. The read gets to within 3 residues of the CDR3 end, and the germline J gene fills in the rest. V usage is TRBV7-6 and J usage is TRBJ2-1; no clear D gene. CDR3 size: 14 residues. The V end was cut by 2 bases, the J end by 7 bases, with 12 bases between. Germline V gene data show CDR1 as SGHVS and CDR2 as FNYEAQ. CDR3 bases read: TGTGCCAGCAGCTTACACTTAGCTGGGAATGAG. The encoded protein is CASSLHLAGNE. In full, the CDR3 reads CASSLHLAGNEQFF.

Regarding this clone: The read terminates 3 residues before the CDR3 end, so the remaining end is supplied by the germline J gene. The V call is TRBV7-9, the J call TRBJ2-7; the match to TRBD1 covers 9 bases. The CDR3 covers 13 residues. V dropped 6 bases and J dropped 5; count of bases not matched to a gene: 5. Germline lookup yields CDR1 SEHNR and CDR2 FQNEAQ (reference sequence). The part of the CDR3 DNA that was read is TGTGCCAGCAGTTATACAGGGGGCAACGAG. Residues: CASSYTGGNE. Given in full, the CDR3 is CASSYTGGNEQYF.

There are a few counts of this clone. Sequencing ends 3 residues short of the CDR3 end; the germline J gene provides the rest. The gene calls are TRBV18 and TRBJ2-1, with 11 nucleotides matching TRBD1. J was trimmed by 7 bases and V by 2 bases; bases with no gene match: 4. Looked up from germline, CDR1 is KGHSH and CDR2 is LQKENI. The CDR3 totals 15 residues. The CDR3 region is CASSPGQGARNEQFF. The sequenced part of the CDR3 DNA is TGTGCCAGCTCACCAGGACAGGGGGCGCGGAATGAG.

This clone has more than one count but fewer than ten. The CDR3 end lies 3 residues beyond the end of the read and is filled in from the germline J gene. The V call is TRBV30, the J call TRBJ1-4; no clear D. From germline, CDR1 is GTSNPN and CDR2 SVGIG (reference sequence). V was pared by 3 bases and J by 8 bases, with 10 bases between. The CDR3 covers 12 residues. The CDR3 spells CAWSPGLEKLFF. The covered CDR3 bases are TGTGCCTGGAGCCCCGGACTGGAAAAA.

This clone was counted a few times. The sequence runs out 3 residues before the end of the CDR3; the remainder is reconstructed from the germline J gene. The chain uses TRBV2 and TRBJ2-7; possibly TRBD1 for D (5 bases). The V gene lost 4 bases and the J gene lost 6 bases, with 10 bases spanning the gap. The CDR3 consists of 12 residues. Germline lookup yields CDR1 SNHLY and CDR2 FYNNEI. CDR3 loop: CASSVGQSEQYF. The CDR3 bases that were read are TGTGCCAGCAGTGTGGGGCAATCCGAG.

This clone was observed a few times. The CDR3 end falls 3 residues outside the read, so it is completed with the germline J gene. The chain has TRBV11-2 and TRBJ2-5; 8 nucleotides align to TRBD1. Per germline, CDR1 SGHAT and CDR2 FQNNGV. Germline trimming cut 6 bases from V and 7 bases from J; bases unmatched to any gene: 10. CDR3 length equals 14 residues. The covered CDR3 bases are TGTGCCAGCAGAGACCCAGGGGGCTTGGGGACC. As protein: CASRDPGGLGT. The whole CDR3 protein is CASRDPGGLGTQYF.

The table lists this clone with a few counts. The missing CDR3 end, 3 residues past where the read stops, is filled in from the germline J gene. The gene calls are TRBV6-2 or TRBV6-3 and TRBJ1-2; D may be TRBD1 (6 bases). CDR1 MNHEY and CDR2 SVGEGT come from the germline V gene. The length of the CDR3 is 12 residues. The germline V and J ends were trimmed by 6 bases and 7 bases, with 12 bases remaining between them. CDR3 DNA, as far as it was read: TGTGCCAGCAGCACAGGGAGGGGTGGC. Its translation is CASSTGRGG. The whole CDR3 protein is CASSTGRGGYTF.

Details on this clone: The sequenced fragment ends 3 residues before the CDR3 boundary, so the rest is inferred from the germline J gene. The chain joins TRBV7-8 to TRBJ1-1; D remains ambiguous. From germline, CDR1 is SGHVS and CDR2 FQNEAQ. CDR3 length equals 14 residues. Deletions cut 1 base from V and 4 bases from J, with 10 bases between. The covered CDR3 bases are TGTGCCAGCAGCTTAGGGGCCCTGGGCACTGAA. Protein sequence: CASSLGALGTE. The whole CDR3 sequence is CASSLGALGTEAFF.

A word on this clone: At one end, the junction sequence differs from germline, possibly due to a read error. The read comes to an end 3 residues before the CDR3 does, leaving the germline J gene to fill in the end. V gene TRBV7-7 combines with J gene TRBJ2-5, with D possibly matching TRBD2 (5 bases). The CDR3 has 13 amino acids. From germline, CDR1 is SSHAT and CDR2 FNYEAQ (reference sequence). The DNA read from the CDR3 is TGTGCTAGCAGCCCACGGGGACAAGAGACC. This sequence encodes CASSPRGQET. The complete CDR3 reads CASSPRGQETQYF.

This clone turned up a few times. The read ends 3 residues before the CDR3 terminus; that terminus is restored from the germline J gene. The gene calls are TRBV5-1 and TRBJ1-2, with 9 bases matching TRBD1. V trimming: 0 bases; J trimming: 2 bases; junction bases outside the gene matches: 8. This CDR3 region has 17 residues. Per germline, CDR1 SGHRS and CDR2 YFSETQ. The CDR3 is CASSLGLRDRVNYGYTF. The DNA read from the CDR3 is TGCGCCAGCAGCTTGGGACTCCGGGACAGGGTGAACTATGGC.

In the case of this clone: The CDR3 end lies 3 residues beyond the end of the read and is filled in from the germline J gene. The rearrangement links TRBV7-3 to TRBJ2-1, with 10 nucleotides matching TRBD2. The CDR3 loop spans 19 amino acids. V was pared by 1 base and J by 0 bases, with 9 bases of the junction left unmatched. The V gene's germline CDR1 is SGHTA and CDR2 FQGTGA. Incomplete CDR3 DNA: TGTGCCAGCAGCTTAAGTTCTGGAGCGGGGGGGAGCTCCTACAATGAG. This sequence encodes CASSLSSGAGGSSYNE. The full CDR3 sequence reads CASSLSSGAGGSSYNEQFF.

This clone occurred many times. The read ends 3 residues shy of where the CDR3 ends; the end is completed using the germline J gene. The rearrangement uses TRBV5-1 and TRBJ1-2, with TRBD1 matching 9 bases. The CDR3 extends over 14 amino acids. Germline values: CDR1 SGHRS, CDR2 YFSETQ. CDR3 loop: CASSYGTGQKGYTF. The DNA read from the CDR3 is TGCGCCAGCAGCTATGGGACAGGGCAAAAGGGC. The full variable domain, with the rest looked up from reference TRBV5-1 and TRBJ1-2, is KAGVTQTPRYLIKTRGQQVTLSCSPISGHRSVSWYQQTPGQGLQFLFEYFSETQRNKGNFPGRFSGRQFSNSRSEMNVSTLELGDSALYLCASSYGTGQKGYTFGSGTRLTVV.

In the case of this clone: The CDR3 end falls 3 residues outside the read, so it is completed with the germline J gene. V and J are TRBV7-9 and TRBJ1-1; D might be TRBD1 (6 bases). Germline V lookup: CDR1 SEHNR, CDR2 FQNEAQ (reference sequence). The CDR3 length is 14 residues. V was clipped by 5 bases and J by 2 bases, with 12 bases between them. The CDR3 reads CASSPGGANTEAFF. The CDR3 DNA, read in part, is TGTGCCAGCAGCCCTGGGGGGGCTAACACTGAA.